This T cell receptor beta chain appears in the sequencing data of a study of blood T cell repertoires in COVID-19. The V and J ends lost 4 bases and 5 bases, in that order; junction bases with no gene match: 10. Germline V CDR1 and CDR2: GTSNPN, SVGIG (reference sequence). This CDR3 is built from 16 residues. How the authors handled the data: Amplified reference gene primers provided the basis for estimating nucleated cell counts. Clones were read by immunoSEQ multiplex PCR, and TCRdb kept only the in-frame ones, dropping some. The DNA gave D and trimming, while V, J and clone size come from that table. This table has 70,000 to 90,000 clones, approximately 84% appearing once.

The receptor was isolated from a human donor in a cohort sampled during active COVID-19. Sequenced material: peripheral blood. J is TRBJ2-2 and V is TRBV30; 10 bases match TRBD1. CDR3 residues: CAWTLWDRGKTGELFF. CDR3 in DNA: TGTGCCTGGACCCTGTGGGACAGGGGCAAAACCGGGGAGCTGTTTTTT. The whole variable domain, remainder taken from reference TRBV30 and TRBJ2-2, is SQTIHQWPATLVQPVGSPLSLECTVEGTSNPNLYWYRQAAGRGLQLLFYSVGIGQISSEVPQNLSASRPQDRQFILSSKKLLLSDSGFYLCAWTLWDRGKTGELFFGEGSRLTVL.